Sequencing of this T cell receptor (beta chain) was carried out in a study of blood T cell repertoires in COVID-19. For the study at large: PBMCs, B-cell-depleted T cells, or T cells provided the cDNA or gDNA that made up the material.

Participants were aged roughly 18 to 100 years from some 24 US areas. Clinical history reported by participants formed the basis on which cohorts were assigned. Authors' processing steps: For nucleated cells, counts were estimated from reference gene primer amplification. Sequencing was performed with immunoSEQ multiplex PCR; in TCRdb, only in-frame clones are kept and a portion is missing. V and J calls and clone size are copied from that table; D and trimming were computed from the DNA. The data contain around 200,000 clones, roughly 87% of them singletons. Trimming took 3 bases from V and 2 from J, leaving 8 bases between them. Germline V gene sequence: CDR1 MDHEN, CDR2 SYDVKM. CDR3 length: 14 residues.

This chain uses TRBV28 with TRBJ1-3; unclear D gene. The sequence was collected from a man younger than 30 with acute COVID-19. The source material was PBMCs or T cells enriched from blood (not recorded which). The CDR3: CASSLYGTGNTIYF. In DNA, the CDR3 is TGTGCCAGCAGTTTGTACGGGACTGGAAACACCATATATTTT. Complete variable domain (other parts from reference TRBV28 and TRBJ1-3): DVKVTQSSRYLVKRTGEKVFLECVQDMDHENMFWYRQDPGLGLRLIYFSYDVKMKEKGDIPEGYSVSREKKERFSLILESASTNQTSMYLCASSLYGTGNTIYFGEGSWLTVV.